This record concerns one TCR beta chain sequence. Its antigen is unknown. Trimming took off 4 bases at V and 3 bases at J, with 12 bases between the two ends. Germline V gene lookup returns CDR1 LNHDA and CDR2 SQIVND (reference sequence). The CDR3 loop spans 15 amino acids. The repertoire was sequenced with immunoSEQ multiplex PCR; TCRdb's copy has only in-frame clones and lacks some. The repertoire holds roughly 56,000 clones, with 82% as singletons. This entry belongs to a study of OX40 agonist ivuxolimab in advanced cancers. General study findings and limits: In the expanded peripheral T cells, antigen specificity was never determined.

The gene calls are TRBV19 and TRBJ2-2, with a weak D call TRBD1 (6 bases). The starting material was CD4+ or CD8+ T cells sorted from blood, obtained in a trial of the OX40 agonist ivuxolimab. The origin of this receptor is an adult with an advanced solid tumor such as melanoma, head and neck, liver or kidney cancer. CDR3 DNA: TGTGCCAGTAGTAGGTCGGGGACACACACCGGGGAGCTGTTTTTT. Its protein is CASSRSGTHTGELFF.